The 30 T cell receptor beta chains below were found in one sample sequenced in a study of blood T cell repertoires in COVID-19. Assay: immunoSEQ multiplex PCR; the TCRdb copy retains only in-frame clones and omits some. Counted here are about 200,000 clones, approximately 81% occurring once; the ten biggest clones make up less than 5.5%. Sequencing was carried out using peripheral blood. Source of these receptors: a woman over 75 with acute or convalescent COVID-19.

This rearrangement joins TRBV7-9 to TRBJ2-1; 10 positions match TRBD2. The CDR3 has 15 residues. CDR1 is SEHNR, CDR2 FQNEAQ, per germline (reference sequence). With V trimmed by 3 bases and J by 8 bases, 7 bases remained unmatched. The CDR3 region is CASSLRAGGEDEQFF. The CDR3 DNA follows: TGTGCCAGCAGCTTGAGAGCGGGAGGGGAGGATGAGCAGTTCTTC.

V usage is TRBV6-5 and J usage is TRBJ2-7, with TRBD2 matching 14 bases. Germline loops: CDR1 MNHEY, CDR2 SVGAGI. This CDR3 is 14 amino acids long. J lost 4 bases, V lost 7 bases, and 3 bases had no gene match. CDR3 DNA sequence: TGTGCCAGCACCGGGACTAGCGGGAGTTACGAGCAGTACTTC. Protein product: CASTGTSGSYEQYF.

This sequence joins TRBV7-2 and TRBJ2-2, with TRBD1 matching over 8 bases. Germline assignment: CDR1 SGHTA and CDR2 FQGNSA. This CDR3 comprises 18 residues. The V segment lost 4 bases and the J segment 6 bases; nucleotides outside the gene matches: 16. The CDR3 bases are TGTGCCAGCAGCTCTATCTTGCTCGGGACAGGTGCGTCCGGGGAGCTGTTTTTT. This translates into CASSSILLGTGASGELFF.

This chain joins TRBV5-6 and TRBJ2-1; 10 positions match TRBD1. The CDR3 sequence is 15 residues long. V was clipped by 0 bases and J by 8 bases; unmatched bases: 5. Germline V gene sequence: CDR1 SGHDT, CDR2 YYEEEE. The CDR3 sequence is CASSLGGQGLHEQFF. In DNA form, the CDR3 reads TGTGCCAGCAGCTTGGGGGGACAGGGGTTGCATGAGCAGTTCTTC. Supplemented by reference TRBV5-6 and TRBJ2-1, the full variable domain reads DAGVTQSPTHLIKTRGQQVTLRCSPKSGHDTVSWYQQALGQGPQFIFQYYEEEERQRGNFPDRFSGHQFPNYSSELNVNALLLGDSALYLCASSLGGQGLHEQFFGPGTRLTVL.

The chain couples TRBV7-2 to TRBJ2-1, with D maybe TRBD2 (6 bases). Germline loops: CDR1 SGHTA, CDR2 FQGNSA. V gave up 1 base and J gave up 0 bases, with 10 bases separating them. This CDR3 spans 16 amino acids. CDR3 sequence reads: CASSLGGDLSYNEQFF. CDR3 sequence (DNA): TGTGCCAGCAGCTTAGGGGGGGATCTCTCCTACAATGAGCAGTTCTTC.

This chain links TRBV28 with TRBJ1-3; D is undetermined. The CDR3 contains 13 residues. CDR1 is MDHEN, CDR2 SYDVKM, per germline. V lost 6 bases, J lost 1 base, and 7 bases lay in between. As DNA, the CDR3 is TGTGCCAGCAGGGAGACTTCTGGAAACACCATATATTTT. Its translation: CASRETSGNTIYF.

The chain recombines TRBV25-1 with TRBJ1-1; D call uncertain. Trimming left V 2 bases short and J 8 bases short, with 15 bases between. CDR1 is MGHDK, CDR2 SYGVNS, per germline. This CDR3 comprises 14 residues. CDR3 in amino acids: CASSEDGRGTEAFF. The CDR3 nucleotides read TGTGCCAGCAGTGAAGATGGACGGGGTACGGAAGCTTTCTTT.

This sequence joins TRBV7-2 and TRBJ2-7, with D perhaps matching TRBD2 (6 bases). The V end lost 1 base, the J end lost 3 bases, and 13 bases lay between the germline ends. The length of the CDR3 is 15 residues. Germline CDR1 and CDR2: SGHTA and FQGNSA. Written as DNA, the CDR3 is TGTGCCAGCAGCTTAGGGGGCCTAGCGTACTACGAGCAGTACTTC. Translating gives CASSLGGLAYYEQYF.

The chain has TRBV5-4 and TRBJ1-6; D unclear. V was cut by 1 base and J by 0 bases, with 14 bases left in between. CDR1 and CDR2 (germline): SGHNT, YYREEE (reference sequence). This CDR3 is 18 amino acids long. CDR3 residues: CASSLNLGGSSYNSPLHF. The DNA of the CDR3 is TGTGCCAGCAGCTTGAATTTAGGAGGGAGCTCCTATAATTCACCCCTCCACTTT.

This rearrangement joins TRBV18 to TRBJ1-5; TRBD1 aligns across 7 bases. With V trimmed by 6 bases and J by 0 bases, 17 bases remained unmatched. CDR1 and CDR2 (germline): KGHSH, LQKENI. This CDR3 contains 19 residues. CDR3 amino acids: CASSNVGAGGLYSNQPQHF. The CDR3 bases are TGTGCCAGCTCCAACGTGGGCGCAGGGGGACTCTATAGCAATCAGCCCCAGCATTTT.

The gene calls are TRBV7-6 and TRBJ1-1; possibly TRBD1 for D (6 bases). Germline V gives CDR1 SGHVS, CDR2 FNYEAQ. The CDR3 runs 15 residues. Between the trimmed V and J ends, which lost 1 base and 4 bases, there was a span of 13 bases. CDR3 sequence: CASSLGTGPGTEAFF. The CDR3 DNA follows: TGTGCCAGCAGCTTAGGTACAGGGCCGGGCACTGAAGCTTTCTTT.

The rearrangement joins TRBV10-2 to TRBJ2-7, with 11 positions matching TRBD2. Germline V gene data show CDR1 as WSHSY and CDR2 as SAAADI. Trimming removed 2 bases from V and 2 bases from J; junction bases left unmatched: 8. This CDR3 has 17 residues. Written as DNA, the CDR3 is TGCGCCAGCAGTGAGGGTCGAGGGACTAGCGGCGCCTACGAGCAGTACTTC. Amino acid sequence: CASSEGRGTSGAYEQYF.

The genes are TRBV5-1 and TRBJ1-2; D might be TRBD1 (5 bases). Germline V lookup: CDR1 SGHRS, CDR2 YFSETQ. CDR3 size: 15 residues. Trimming shortened V by 1 base and J by 7 bases, and 17 bases separated the two germline ends. CDR3 bases: TGCGCCAGCAGCTTGCAGGGAGCGCGGGAAGGTGGCTACACCTTC. This encodes CASSLQGAREGGYTF.

This chain connects TRBV5-6 to TRBJ1-3, with 7 bases lining up with TRBD1. This CDR3 is 12 amino acids long. Trimming took 4 bases from V and 8 from J; bases not matched to a gene: 3. Germline V gene sequence: CDR1 SGHDT, CDR2 YYEEEE. The CDR3 loop reads CASSTGTDTIYF. The CDR3 DNA reads as TGTGCCAGCAGCACAGGGACAGACACCATATATTTT.

This clone was found once. The CDR3 sequence: CASRIPLREGTGKSEAFF. CDR3 nucleotides: TGTGCCAGCAGAATCCCTCTGAGGGAGGGGACAGGGAAATCCGAAGCTTTCTTT. The chain uses TRBV7-9 and TRBJ1-1, with TRBD1 identical over 9 bases. The CDR3 length is 18 residues. V trimming: 6 bases; J trimming: 8 bases; junction bases outside the gene matches: 22. Looked up from germline, CDR1 is SEHNR and CDR2 is FQNEAQ (reference sequence).

The chain links TRBV2 to TRBJ1-1; 8 nucleotides match TRBD1. The CDR3 extends over 16 amino acids. V lost 4 bases and J lost 0; bases outside the gene matches: 7. Germline V gives CDR1 SNHLY, CDR2 FYNNEI. CDR3 loop: CASSVLGQGLNTEAFF. The CDR3 DNA follows: TGTGCCAGCAGTGTGCTTGGACAGGGACTGAACACTGAAGCTTTCTTT.

Note on this clone: An end of the junction does not agree with germline; a read error may underlie this. CDR3 residues: CASSHKQGLGVYEQYF. The CDR3 DNA reads TGTGCTAGCAGCCATAAACAGGGACTAGGGGTATACGAGCAGTACTTC. The chain recombines TRBV7-7 with TRBJ2-7; 8 bases map to TRBD2. The CDR3 spans 16 residues. The germline V gene encodes CDR1 SSHAT and CDR2 FNYEAQ (reference sequence).

This clone was counted a few times. This chain uses TRBV15 with TRBJ2-1; the D is unclear. Trimming removed 4 bases at V and 7 bases at J, with 8 bases between. Germline assignment: CDR1 LNHNV and CDR2 YYDKDF (reference sequence). CDR3 size: 12 residues. The CDR3 DNA reads TGTGCCACCAGCACCTCTAGAAATGAGCAGTTCTTC. It codes for CATSTSRNEQFF.

This chain links TRBV14 with TRBJ1-1; no clear D. The CDR3 has 13 amino acids. Germline V CDR1 and CDR2: SGHDN, FVKESK. The ends were cut back, 0 bases at V and 1 base at J, with 3 bases in the middle. In nucleotides, the CDR3 is TGTGCCAGCAGCCAAGATCGGAACACTGAAGCTTTCTTT. Protein product: CASSQDRNTEAFF.

J is TRBJ2-3 and V is TRBV5-1; D is uncertain. Per the germline V gene, CDR1 is SGHRS and CDR2 is YFSETQ. The CDR3 sequence is 13 residues long. V gave up 2 bases and J gave up 1 base, with 5 bases separating them. This CDR3 is CASSFLGTDTQYF. CDR3 in DNA: TGCGCCAGCAGCTTTCTAGGCACAGATACGCAGTATTTT.

This clone was seen a few times. This sequence joins TRBV7-2 and TRBJ2-7; 9 bases are shared with TRBD1. CDR3 length equals 16 residues. Germline V gives CDR1 SGHTA, CDR2 FQGNSA. Trimming took 2 bases from V and 5 from J; bases not matched to a gene: 10. CDR3 loop: CASSLKGTGSVHEQYF. CDR3 DNA: TGTGCCAGCAGCTTAAAAGGGACAGGGTCGGTCCACGAGCAGTACTTC. The full variable domain, in which reference TRBV7-2 and TRBJ2-7 provide the parts outside the CDR3, is GAGVSQSPSNKVTEKGKDVELRCDPISGHTALYWYRQSLGQGLEFLIYFQGNSAPDKSGLPSDRFSAERTGGSVSTLTIQRTQQEDSAVYLCASSLKGTGSVHEQYFGPGTRLTVT.

To note about this clone: At one end the junction does not follow the germline gene, possibly because of a read error. This chain's CDR3 is CASSLVVRDTKAFF. The CDR3 DNA reads TGTGCCAGCAGCTTAGTGGTCAGGGACACTAAAGCTTTCTTT. The chain couples TRBV7-2 to TRBJ1-1, with D possibly matching TRBD1 (6 bases). The CDR3 loop spans 14 amino acids. Germline CDR1 reads SGHTA; CDR2 reads FQGNSA. The whole variable domain, filled in from reference TRBV7-2 and TRBJ1-1, reads GAGVSQSPSNKVTEKGKDVELRCDPISGHTALYWYRQSLGQGLEFLIYFQGNSAPDKSGLPSDRFSAERTGGSVSTLTIQRTQQEDSAVYLCASSLVVRDTKAFFGQGTRLTVV.

The V gene is TRBV7-9, the J gene TRBJ2-7; TRBD2 agrees at 13 bases. The CDR3 sequence is 18 residues long. The V gene's germline CDR1 is SEHNR and CDR2 FQNEAQ (reference sequence). Trimming cost V 5 bases and J 3 bases; bases outside gene matches: 13. The CDR3 coding sequence is TGTGCCAGCAGCCGAACAGGGACTAGCGGGACGAGGGGCTACGAGCAGTACTTC. This translates into CASSRTGTSGTRGYEQYF.

This chain joins TRBV7-6 and TRBJ2-5; tentatively, D is TRBD2 (6 bases). Looked up from germline, CDR1 is SGHVS and CDR2 is FNYEAQ. The V and J ends lost 1 base and 5 bases respectively, with 14 bases between them. This CDR3 spans 15 amino acids. CDR3 sequence reads: CASSLVQGGVETQYF. The CDR3 nucleotides read TGTGCCAGCAGCTTAGTGCAGGGAGGAGTGGAGACCCAGTACTTC.

V gene TRBV2 combines with J gene TRBJ2-7; D not resolved. This CDR3 contains 11 residues. The germline CDR1 and CDR2 sequences are SNHLY and FYNNEI. V lost 8 bases to trimming and J lost 5 bases, with 10 bases between them. CDR3 amino acids: CASSVLHEQYF. The DNA for the CDR3 is TGTGCCAGCTCCGTCCTACACGAGCAGTACTTC. The whole variable domain, filled in from reference TRBV2 and TRBJ2-7, reads EPEVTQTPSHQVTQMGQEVILRCVPISNHLYFYWYRQILGQKVEFLVSFYNNEISEKSEIFDDQFSVERPDGSNFTLKIRSTKLEDSAMYFCASSVLHEQYFGPGTRLTVT.

The count of this clone is one. This chain uses TRBV21-1 with TRBJ2-3; whether TRBD2, the table's D call, matches the DNA was not checked. TRBV21-1 is shown as a pseudogene. The CDR3 covers 15 residues. DNA for the CDR3: TGTGCCAGCAGCCCAAGGACTAGCTTTTTGCATACGCAGTATTTT. Its protein is CASSPRTSFLHTQYF.

The sample holds one count of this clone. The J gene is TRBJ1-5, the V gene TRBV3-1 (or the pseudogene TRBV3-2), with D hard to call. Trimming took off 8 bases at V and 2 bases at J, with 13 bases between the two ends. The germline gives CDR1 LGHDT, CDR2 YNNKEL (reference sequence). The CDR3 length is 14 residues. The CDR3 is CASAFSRGNQPQHF. CDR3 in DNA: TGTGCCAGCGCATTTAGTCGGGGCAATCAGCCCCAGCATTTT.

The V call is TRBV7-2, the J call TRBJ2-3; 9 bases map to TRBD2. The CDR3 covers 16 residues. Germline assignment: CDR1 SGHTA and CDR2 FQGNSA. V shed 1 base and J 1 base; nucleotides not matched to a gene: 3. The CDR3 nucleotides are TGTGCCAGCAGCTTAGGTAGACTAGCGGGCACAGATACGCAGTATTTT. Its protein is CASSLGRLAGTDTQYF.

This clone was detected once. This rearrangement joins TRBV25-1 to TRBJ1-3, with D hard to call. CDR1 and CDR2 (germline): MGHDK, SYGVNS. The CDR3 runs to 13 residues. Trimming removed 1 base at V and 4 bases at J, with 5 bases between. CDR3 DNA: TGTGCCAGCAGTGAATGGAGAGGAAACACCATATATTTT. Amino acid sequence: CASSEWRGNTIYF.

This clone was seen a single time. The chain has TRBV6-5 and TRBJ1-2; D uncertain. Germline CDR1 and CDR2: MNHEY and SVGAGI. The CDR3 extends over 12 amino acids. CDR3 region: CATTPFSWGYTF. Here the CDR3 DNA reads TGTGCTACCACACCTTTTTCCTGGGGCTACACCTTC.